One sample yielded the 6 T cell receptor beta chains listed below, sequenced in a study of T cells in Graves' hyperthyroidism and ophthalmopathy (dated by TCRdb to between 2018 and 2020). The method behind the library was multiplex PCR. Reads for this sample came from an Illumina HiSeq 2000. The TCR beta CDR3 regions were amplified from RNA transcripts. A first-round RT-PCR of the TCR CDR3 used the HTBI primer set with the Qiagen OneStep RT-PCR kit. TCRdb cleaned the public reads at Q25 with fastp, built clones with MiXCR and kept in-frame beta chains. Each record represents a unique CDR3 protein, reported with the most common genes and DNA among its rows. The sample data list around 350,000 distinct CDR3 sequences, and about 19% of these were observed just once. The ten largest clonotypes hold about 3.7% of the sample. Sequencing was done on a sample of blood. These receptor sequences come from a woman between 18 and 30 years old with Graves' hyperthyroidism.

A few counts support this clonotype. The CDR3 DNA follows: TGTGCCAGCAGCCCCCGGACAGGGGATAATTCACCCCTCCACTTT. It yields the protein CASSPRTGDNSPLHF. The chain is built from TRBV3-1 and TRBJ1-6, with TRBD1 matching over 9 bases. Germline V gene sequence: CDR1 LGHDT, CDR2 YNNKEL (reference sequence). V gave up 4 bases and J gave up 5 bases; unmatched junction bases: 3. The CDR3 runs 15 residues.

The chain links TRBV11-2 to TRBJ2-5; perhaps TRBD1 as D (5 bases). CDR3 length: 13 amino acids. Germline values: CDR1 SGHAT, CDR2 FQNNGV. V shed 1 base and J shed 5 bases, with 8 bases lying between them. This CDR3 is CASSLVRVETQYF. CDR3 nucleotide sequence: TGTGCCAGCAGCTTAGTCAGGGTGGAGACCCAGTACTTC.

The chain combines TRBV6-2 or TRBV6-3 with TRBJ2-2; D unclear. The germline V gene has CDR1 MNHEY and CDR2 SVGEGT. V lost 5 bases, J lost 6 bases, and 10 bases lay in between. The CDR3 contains 13 residues. The CDR3 region is CASSRARSGELFF. The DNA of the CDR3 is TGTGCCAGCAGTCGGGCGAGGTCCGGGGAGCTGTTTTTT.

This clonotype was found a few times. The chain carries TRBV7-2 and TRBJ1-5, with 9 bases identical to TRBD1. CDR3 length equals 15 residues. Per the germline V gene, CDR1 is SGHTA and CDR2 is FQGNSA. The ends lost 5 bases at V and 7 bases at J; junction bases unmatched: 9. In DNA form, the CDR3 reads TGTGCCAGCAGCGTCTCGGGACAGGGTTCCCAGCCCCAGCATTTT. It specifies CASSVSGQGSQPQHF.

This clonotype came up many times. This chain joins TRBV12-3 or TRBV12-4 and TRBJ2-5; TRBD2 matches at 13 bases. The CDR3 loop spans 15 amino acids. V lost 1 base, J lost 4 bases, and 0 bases stayed unmatched. DNA of the CDR3: TGTGCCAGCAGTTTAGGACTAGCGGGGGGAGAGACCCAGTACTTC. Translating it yields CASSLGLAGGETQYF.

This clonotype was recorded many times. This chain links TRBV20-1 with TRBJ1-2, with TRBD1 matching 8 bases. Germline CDR1 and CDR2: DFQATT and SNEGSKA (reference sequence). V shed 0 bases, J shed 6 bases, and the junction held 9 bases outside the gene matches. The CDR3 is made up of 15 amino acids. The CDR3: CSARDLTGEVDGYTF. In DNA form, the CDR3 reads TGCAGTGCTAGAGATTTGACAGGGGAGGTTGATGGCTACACCTTC.